These 10 T cell receptor beta chains came from one sample sequenced in a study of T cells after yellow fever vaccination. TCRdb used MiXCR to reprocess the 5' RACE reads, holding one entry per CDR3 protein. The table records 200,000 to 300,000 distinct CDR3 sequences, 10% to 15% of them present only once. Here the sequenced sample was CD4+ T cells sorted from PBMCs, taken 45 days after the yellow fever booster vaccination. The receptors were sampled from a man aged 25-45 years who received the YFV17D yellow fever vaccine.

This clonotype appeared a single time. This may stem from a read error, because a much larger clone lies one nucleotide away. This chain joins TRBV7-3 and TRBJ1-5; TRBD1 aligns across 8 bases. From germline, CDR1 is SGHTA and CDR2 FQGTGA. The V gene end was trimmed by 5 bases and the J gene end by 4 bases; junction bases not matched to a gene: 4. The CDR3 runs 14 residues. The CDR3 DNA reads as TGTGCCAGCAGCATAGGACAGGGTAATCAGCCCCAGCATTTT. It specifies CASSIGQGNQPQHF.

This clonotype was observed a few times. The rearrangement links TRBV2 to TRBJ2-1, with a possible D match to TRBD1 (6 bases). The CDR3 contains 15 residues. The germline V gene encodes CDR1 SNHLY and CDR2 FYNNEI. Trimming took off 8 bases at V and 3 bases at J, with 17 bases between the two ends. CDR3 sequence reads: CASVPQQGYYNEQFF. In nucleotides, the CDR3 is TGTGCCAGCGTGCCCCAACAGGGCTACTACAATGAGCAGTTCTTC.

The chain is built from TRBV5-1 and TRBJ2-3; 9 bases align to TRBD1. After removal of 4 bases from V and 3 bases from J, the junction contained 9 bases not matched to a gene. Germline CDR1 is SGHRS and CDR2 is YFSETQ. This CDR3 contains 16 residues. DNA of the CDR3: TGCGCCAGCAGCCTACAGGGGGCGAGTTGGACAGATACGCAGTATTTT. Its translation is CASSLQGASWTDTQYF. Using reference TRBV5-1 and TRBJ2-3 for the parts outside the CDR3, the full variable domain is KAGVTQTPRYLIKTRGQQVTLSCSPISGHRSVSWYQQTPGQGLQFLFEYFSETQRNKGNFPGRFSGRQFSNSRSEMNVSTLELGDSALYLCASSLQGASWTDTQYFGPGTRLTVL.

This clonotype has only a few counts. CDR3 coding DNA: TGTGCCAGCACCCTGGGAACCGAGCAGTACTTC. This sequence encodes CASTLGTEQYF. The genes are TRBV7-9 and TRBJ2-7; D not resolved. Germline V gene data show CDR1 as SEHNR and CDR2 as FQNEAQ (reference sequence). The germline V and J ends were trimmed by 7 bases and 6 bases, with 10 bases remaining between them. This CDR3 is built from 11 residues.

The sample holds a few counts of this clonotype. This rearrangement joins TRBV10-3 to TRBJ1-1; D not resolved. The V end lost 5 bases, the J end lost 3 bases, and 10 bases lay between the germline ends. The CDR3 is 13 amino acids. The V gene's germline CDR1 is ENHRY and CDR2 SYGVKD. CDR3 residues: CAISLGLYTEAFF. The DNA of the CDR3 is TGTGCCATCAGTTTGGGCCTCTACACTGAAGCTTTCTTT.

The chain uses TRBV3-1 and TRBJ2-2; 14 nucleotides match TRBD2. V lost 9 bases to trimming and J lost 3 bases; unmatched junction nucleotides: 3. The CDR3 is made up of 15 amino acids. Germline loops: CDR1 LGHDT, CDR2 YNNKEL (reference sequence). The CDR3, as DNA: TGTGCCAGACGACTAGCGGGAGGGGACACCGGGGAGCTGTTTTTT. Protein product: CARRLAGGDTGELFF.

In its sample, this clonotype was seen a few times. This sequence joins TRBV29-1 and TRBJ1-2, with D unresolved. The CDR3 has 14 residues. Trimming left V 2 bases short and J 3 bases short, with 13 bases between. Germline CDR1 SQVTM, CDR2 ANQGSEA. CDR3 nucleotides: TGCAGCGTTGAAAATGTCCCCAGTTACTATGGCTACACCTTC. Protein product: CSVENVPSYYGYTF. Supplemented by reference TRBV29-1 and TRBJ1-2, the full variable domain reads SAVISQKPSRDICQRGTSLTIQCQVDSQVTMMFWYRQQPGQSLTLIATANQGSEATYESGFVIDKFPISRPNLTFSTLTVSNMSPEDSSIYLCSVENVPSYYGYTFGSGTRLTVV.

V usage is TRBV5-4 and J usage is TRBJ1-2, with TRBD1 identical over 7 bases. CDR3 length: 14 amino acids. Germline assignment: CDR1 SGHNT and CDR2 YYREEE (reference sequence). Losses at the gene ends were 5 bases for V and 3 bases for J; bases not matched to a gene: 7. The CDR3, as DNA: TGTGCCAGCAGTCGGGACAGCACCTACTATGGCTACACCTTC. The encoded protein is CASSRDSTYYGYTF.

This clonotype turned up a few times. The chain has TRBV12-3 or TRBV12-4 and TRBJ2-1; 8 nucleotides align to TRBD1. V was clipped by 2 bases and J by 9 bases; unmatched bases: 9. The CDR3 totals 15 residues. This chain's CDR3 is CASSLRQGARGEQFF. Here the CDR3 DNA reads TGTGCCAGCAGTTTACGGCAGGGGGCTAGGGGTGAGCAGTTCTTC.

This clonotype has more than one count but fewer than ten. V and J are TRBV5-1 and TRBJ2-1; 7 nucleotides match TRBD2. Losses at the gene ends were 0 bases for V and 6 bases for J; bases not matched to a gene: 6. The CDR3 is 15 amino acids. Germline V gene lookup returns CDR1 SGHRS and CDR2 YFSETQ. The CDR3 spells CASSLEGGPSNEQFF. The CDR3 DNA follows: TGCGCCAGCAGCTTGGAGGGAGGGCCCTCCAATGAGCAGTTCTTC. Supplemented by reference TRBV5-1 and TRBJ2-1, the full variable domain reads KAGVTQTPRYLIKTRGQQVTLSCSPISGHRSVSWYQQTPGQGLQFLFEYFSETQRNKGNFPGRFSGRQFSNSRSEMNVSTLELGDSALYLCASSLEGGPSNEQFFGPGTRLTVL.